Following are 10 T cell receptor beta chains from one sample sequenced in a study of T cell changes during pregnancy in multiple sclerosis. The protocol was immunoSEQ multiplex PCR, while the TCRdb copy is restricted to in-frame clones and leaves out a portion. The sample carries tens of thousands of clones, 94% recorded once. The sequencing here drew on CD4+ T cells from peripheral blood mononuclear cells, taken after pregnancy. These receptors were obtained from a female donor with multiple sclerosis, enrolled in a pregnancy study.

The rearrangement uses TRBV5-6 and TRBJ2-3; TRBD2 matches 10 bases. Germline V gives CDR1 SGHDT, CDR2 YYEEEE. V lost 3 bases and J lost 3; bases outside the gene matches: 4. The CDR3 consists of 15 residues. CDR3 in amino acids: CASSSSGRGTDTQYF. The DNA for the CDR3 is TGTGCCAGCAGCTCTAGCGGGAGAGGTACAGATACGCAGTATTTT.

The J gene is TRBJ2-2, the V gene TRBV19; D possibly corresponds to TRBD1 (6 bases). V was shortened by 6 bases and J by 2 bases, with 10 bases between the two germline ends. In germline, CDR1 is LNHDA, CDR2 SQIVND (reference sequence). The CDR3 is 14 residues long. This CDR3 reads CASRGRGNTGELFF. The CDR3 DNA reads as TGTGCCAGTAGGGGCAGGGGTAACACCGGGGAGCTGTTTTTT.

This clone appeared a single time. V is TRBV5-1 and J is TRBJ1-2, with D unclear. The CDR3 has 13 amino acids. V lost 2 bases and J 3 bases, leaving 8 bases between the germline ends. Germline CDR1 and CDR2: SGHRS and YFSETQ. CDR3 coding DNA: TGCGCCAGCAGCTTACAGTCTGACTATGGCTACACCTTC. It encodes CASSLQSDYGYTF.

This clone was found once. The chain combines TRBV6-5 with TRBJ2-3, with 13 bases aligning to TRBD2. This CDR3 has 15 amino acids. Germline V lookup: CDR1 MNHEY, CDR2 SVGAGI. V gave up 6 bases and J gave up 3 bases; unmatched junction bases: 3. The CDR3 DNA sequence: TGTGCCAGCAGCCTACTAGCGGGAGGGACAGATACGCAGTATTTT. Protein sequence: CASSLLAGGTDTQYF.

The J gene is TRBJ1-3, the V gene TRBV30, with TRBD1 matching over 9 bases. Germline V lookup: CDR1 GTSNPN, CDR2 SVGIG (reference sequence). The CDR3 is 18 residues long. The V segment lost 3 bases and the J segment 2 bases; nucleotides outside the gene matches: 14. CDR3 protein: CAWRISGTGFSAGNTIYF. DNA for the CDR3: TGTGCCTGGAGGATATCCGGGACAGGGTTTTCCGCTGGAAACACCATATATTTT.

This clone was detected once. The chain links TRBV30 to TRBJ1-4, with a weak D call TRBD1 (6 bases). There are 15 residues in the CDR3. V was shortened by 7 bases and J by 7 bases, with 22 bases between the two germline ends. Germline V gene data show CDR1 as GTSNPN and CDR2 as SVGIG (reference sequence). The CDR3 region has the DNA TGTGCCTTGGACAGAAGAAAAAGTGGAGGTGAAAAACTGTTTTTT. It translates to CALDRRKSGGEKLFF.

In DNA, the CDR3 is TGTGCCAGTAGTATTTTAGGGGGGGTCAATCAGCCCCAGCATTTT. Translation gives CASSILGGVNQPQHF. J is TRBJ1-5 and V is TRBV19, with D possibly matching TRBD1 (6 bases). CDR1 is LNHDA, CDR2 SQIVND, per germline (reference sequence). The ends were cut back, 3 bases at V and 3 bases at J, with 12 bases in the middle. The CDR3 spans 15 residues.

The CDR3 loop reads CASSRDRGRGEQYF. CDR3 sequence (DNA): TGTGCCAGCAGCCGTGACAGGGGAAGAGGCGAGCAGTACTTC. V and J are TRBV7-2 and TRBJ2-7; 8 bases fit TRBD1. In germline, CDR1 is SGHTA, CDR2 FQGNSA. The CDR3 consists of 14 residues. V lost 5 bases and J lost 6; bases outside the gene matches: 9.

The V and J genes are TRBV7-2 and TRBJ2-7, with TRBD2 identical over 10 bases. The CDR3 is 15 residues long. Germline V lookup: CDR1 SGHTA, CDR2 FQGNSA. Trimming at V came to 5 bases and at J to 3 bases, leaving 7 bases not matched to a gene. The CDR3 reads CASSLTGTSVYEQYF. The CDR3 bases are TGTGCCAGCAGCCTTACCGGGACTAGCGTCTACGAGCAGTACTTC.

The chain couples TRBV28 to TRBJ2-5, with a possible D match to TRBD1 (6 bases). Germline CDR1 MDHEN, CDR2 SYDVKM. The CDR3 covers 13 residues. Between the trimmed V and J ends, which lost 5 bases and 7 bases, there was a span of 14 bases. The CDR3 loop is CASSTTGIGTQYF. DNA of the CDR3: TGTGCCAGCAGTACTACAGGGATTGGGACCCAGTACTTC.